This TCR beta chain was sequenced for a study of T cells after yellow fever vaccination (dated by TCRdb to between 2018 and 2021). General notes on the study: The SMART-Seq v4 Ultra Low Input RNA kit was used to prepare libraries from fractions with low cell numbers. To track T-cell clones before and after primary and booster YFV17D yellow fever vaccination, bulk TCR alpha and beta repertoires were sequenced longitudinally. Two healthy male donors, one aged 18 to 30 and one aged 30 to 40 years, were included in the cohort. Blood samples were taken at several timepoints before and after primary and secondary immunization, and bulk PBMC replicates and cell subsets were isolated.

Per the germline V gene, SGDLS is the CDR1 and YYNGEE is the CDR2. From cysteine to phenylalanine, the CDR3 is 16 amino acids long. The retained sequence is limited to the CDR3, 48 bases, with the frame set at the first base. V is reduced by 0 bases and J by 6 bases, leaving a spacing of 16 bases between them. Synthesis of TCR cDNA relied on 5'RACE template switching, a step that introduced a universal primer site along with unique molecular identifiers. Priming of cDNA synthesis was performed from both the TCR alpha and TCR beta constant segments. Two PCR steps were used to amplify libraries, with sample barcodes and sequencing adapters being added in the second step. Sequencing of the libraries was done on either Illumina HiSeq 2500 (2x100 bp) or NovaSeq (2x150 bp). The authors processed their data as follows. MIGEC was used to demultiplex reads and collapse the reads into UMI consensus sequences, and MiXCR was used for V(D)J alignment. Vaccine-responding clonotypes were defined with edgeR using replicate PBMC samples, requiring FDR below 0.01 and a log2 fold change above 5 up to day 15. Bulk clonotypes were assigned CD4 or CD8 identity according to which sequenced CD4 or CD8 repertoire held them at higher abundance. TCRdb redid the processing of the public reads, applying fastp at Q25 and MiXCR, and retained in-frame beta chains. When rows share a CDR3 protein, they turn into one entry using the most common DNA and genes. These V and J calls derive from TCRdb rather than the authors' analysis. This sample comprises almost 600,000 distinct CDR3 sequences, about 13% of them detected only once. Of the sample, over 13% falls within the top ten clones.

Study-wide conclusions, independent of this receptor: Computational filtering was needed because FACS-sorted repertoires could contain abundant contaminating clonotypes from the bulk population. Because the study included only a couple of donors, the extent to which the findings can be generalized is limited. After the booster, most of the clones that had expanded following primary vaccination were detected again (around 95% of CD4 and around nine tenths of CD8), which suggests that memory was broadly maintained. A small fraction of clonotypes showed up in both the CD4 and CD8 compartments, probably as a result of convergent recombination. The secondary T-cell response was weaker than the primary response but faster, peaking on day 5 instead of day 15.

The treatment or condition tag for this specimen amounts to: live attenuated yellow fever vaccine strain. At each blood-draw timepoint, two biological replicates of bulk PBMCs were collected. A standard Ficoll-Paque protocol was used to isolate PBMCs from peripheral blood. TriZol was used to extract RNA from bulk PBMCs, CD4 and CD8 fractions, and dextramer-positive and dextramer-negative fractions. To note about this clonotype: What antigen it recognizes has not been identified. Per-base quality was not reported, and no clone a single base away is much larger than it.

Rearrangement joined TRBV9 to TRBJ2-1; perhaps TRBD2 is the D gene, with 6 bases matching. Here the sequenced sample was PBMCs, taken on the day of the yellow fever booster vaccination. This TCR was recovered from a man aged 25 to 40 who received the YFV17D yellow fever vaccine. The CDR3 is CASSVGGIGTFNEQFF. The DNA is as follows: TGTGCCAGCAGCGTAGGGGGCATAGGGACTTTCAATGAGCAGTTCTTC. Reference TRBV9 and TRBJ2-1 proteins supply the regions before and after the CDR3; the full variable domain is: DSGVTQTPKHLITATGQRVTLRCSPRSGDLSVYWYQQSLDQGLQFLIQYYNGEERAKGNILERFSAQQFPDLHSELNLSSLELGDSALYFCASSVGGIGTFNEQFFGPGTRLTVL.